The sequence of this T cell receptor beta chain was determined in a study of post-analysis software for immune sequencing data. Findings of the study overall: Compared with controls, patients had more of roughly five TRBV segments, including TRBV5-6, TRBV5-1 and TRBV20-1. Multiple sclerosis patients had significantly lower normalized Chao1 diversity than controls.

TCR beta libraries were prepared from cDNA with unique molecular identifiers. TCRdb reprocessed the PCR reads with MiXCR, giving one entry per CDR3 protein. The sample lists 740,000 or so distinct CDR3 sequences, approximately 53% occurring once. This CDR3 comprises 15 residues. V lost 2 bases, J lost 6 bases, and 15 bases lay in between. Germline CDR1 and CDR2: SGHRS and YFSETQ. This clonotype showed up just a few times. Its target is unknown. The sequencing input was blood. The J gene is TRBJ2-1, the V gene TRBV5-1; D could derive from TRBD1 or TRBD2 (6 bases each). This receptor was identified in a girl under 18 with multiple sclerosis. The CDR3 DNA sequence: TGCGCCAGCAGCTTAGCCGGGGGCGCAAGCAATGAGCAGTTCTTC. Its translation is CASSLAGGASNEQFF.